Shown below are 17 T cell receptor beta chains from a single sample sequenced in a study of T cells in Graves' hyperthyroidism and ophthalmopathy. TCR beta CDR3 regions were amplified from RNA. TCR CDR3 underwent first-round RT-PCR with the HTBI primer set. One entry per CDR3 protein, called by TCRdb with MiXCR from the multiplex PCR reads. Among about 710,000 distinct CDR3 sequences, roughly 17% were seen once, and the ten largest hold approximately 8%. Sample: blood. These receptors all stem from a man younger than 30 with Graves' hyperthyroidism.

The sample holds a few counts of this clonotype. V is TRBV25-1 and J is TRBJ2-3; no clear D gene. This CDR3 is 17 amino acids long. The V gene lost 4 bases and the J gene lost 4 bases, with 21 bases spanning the gap. CDR1 is MGHDK and CDR2 is SYGVNS in the germline V gene. The CDR3 sequence: CASSASSTLYQSDTQYF. For the CDR3, the DNA is TGTGCCAGCAGTGCCTCTTCGACTTTATACCAATCAGATACGCAGTATTTT.

The chain combines TRBV19 with TRBJ2-7; D may be TRBD1 (5 bases). Germline assignment: CDR1 LNHDA and CDR2 SQIVND (reference sequence). V lost 4 bases and J 0 bases, leaving 16 bases between the germline ends. The CDR3 has 16 residues. The CDR3 DNA sequence: TGTGCCAGTAGTAGGGCAGGGTTCAGGAACTCCTACGAGCAGTACTTC. Translating it yields CASSRAGFRNSYEQYF.

This clonotype was detected only a few times. The chain joins TRBV10-3 to TRBJ2-2; maybe TRBD1 (8 bases). Trimming shortened V by 8 bases and J by 0 bases, and 16 bases separated the two germline ends. The CDR3 is 16 residues long. CDR1 is ENHRY and CDR2 is SYGVKD in the germline V gene. The CDR3 region is CAIRRGTGSNTGELFF. In DNA form, the CDR3 reads TGTGCCATCCGGCGGGGGACAGGATCGAACACCGGGGAGCTGTTTTTT.

This clonotype occurred many times. The chain carries TRBV29-1 and TRBJ2-5; no definite D call. Germline V gives CDR1 SQVTM, CDR2 ANQGSEA. V was pared by 2 bases and J by 1 base, with 8 bases between. The CDR3 has 13 residues. The CDR3 nucleotides are TGCAGCGTTGAAAGGCCAGCCCAAGAGACCCAGTACTTC. Its protein product is CSVERPAQETQYF.

V and J are TRBV6-1 and TRBJ2-7, with D perhaps TRBD1 or TRBD2 (6 bases each). The length of the CDR3 is 14 residues. CDR1 is MNHNS and CDR2 is SASEGT in the germline V gene. V was shortened by 4 bases and J by 3 bases, with 13 bases between the two germline ends. The CDR3 nucleotides are TGTGCCAGCAGTGGGTGGAGGGGGGACTACGAGCAGTACTTC. Translation: CASSGWRGDYEQYF.

This clonotype was counted a few times. The chain uses TRBV6-2 or TRBV6-3 and TRBJ2-7; D perhaps matches TRBD2 (6 bases). In germline, CDR1 is MNHEY, CDR2 SVGEGT. The CDR3 length is 15 residues. V lost 6 bases, J lost 0 bases, and 15 bases lay in between. CDR3 in amino acids: CASRLQEGPSYEQYF. CDR3 nucleotides: TGTGCCAGCAGACTACAGGAGGGACCCTCCTACGAGCAGTACTTC.

This clonotype was found a few times. The rearrangement links TRBV6-1 to TRBJ2-1; 8 positions agree with TRBD2. This CDR3 is 13 amino acids long. With V trimmed by 6 bases and J by 8 bases, 6 bases remained unmatched. Germline CDR1 is MNHNS and CDR2 is SASEGT. This CDR3 reads CASSPGGLYEQFF. In nucleotides, the CDR3 is TGTGCCAGCAGCCCGGGAGGGCTCTATGAGCAGTTCTTC.

This clonotype was recorded at least ten times. V is TRBV6-2 or TRBV6-3 and J is TRBJ2-7; D ambiguous. The germline gives CDR1 MNHEY, CDR2 SVGEGT. The CDR3 length is 14 residues. V was clipped by 7 bases and J by 0 bases, with 13 bases between them. DNA for the CDR3: TGTGCCAGCAACGTAGACCCGAGCTCCTACGAGCAGTACTTC. Amino acid sequence: CASNVDPSSYEQYF.

This clonotype was recorded many times. The V call is TRBV12-5, the J call TRBJ2-2; maybe TRBD1 (6 bases). CDR3 length: 20 amino acids. From germline, CDR1 is LGHNT and CDR2 FRNRAP. Trimming stripped 0 bases from V and 6 bases from J, with 26 bases between. The CDR3 region has the DNA TGTGCTAGTGGTTTGGTAAGGGGGTACCGGGACCCAACCCTTCCCGGGGAGCTGTTTTTT. This codes for CASGLVRGYRDPTLPGELFF.

V and J are TRBV30 and TRBJ2-7; 9 nucleotides align to TRBD1. The CDR3 loop spans 13 amino acids. Germline loops: CDR1 GTSNPN, CDR2 SVGIG (reference sequence). With 3 bases clipped from V and 5 bases from J, the junction kept 5 bases outside the gene matches. This CDR3 is CAWSRGTGNEQYF. CDR3 nucleotides: TGTGCCTGGAGCCGAGGGACAGGGAACGAGCAGTACTTC.

This clonotype was picked up a small number of times. The chain carries TRBV6-6 and TRBJ2-7; 10 nucleotides match TRBD1. J lost 5 bases, V lost 2 bases, and 6 bases had no gene match. Looked up from germline, CDR1 is MNHNY and CDR2 is SVGAGI (reference sequence). The CDR3 runs to 15 residues. CDR3 protein: CASSYTRDRGHEQYF. The CDR3 region has the DNA TGTGCCAGCAGTTACACCCGGGACAGGGGTCACGAGCAGTACTTC.

This sequence joins TRBV29-1 and TRBJ2-1; D perhaps matches TRBD2 (5 bases). Germline values: CDR1 SQVTM, CDR2 ANQGSEA. This CDR3 region has 14 residues. V lost 8 bases, J lost 0 bases, and 14 bases lay in between. The CDR3 is CSTRAGNSYNEQFF. The CDR3, as DNA: TGCAGCACACGAGCCGGGAACTCCTACAATGAGCAGTTCTTC.

The V and J genes are TRBV7-2 and TRBJ2-3; no firm D call. Germline V gene sequence: CDR1 SGHTA, CDR2 FQGNSA. The CDR3 contains 15 residues. V was clipped by 2 bases and J by 2 bases, with 11 bases between them. The CDR3 sequence: CASSLIVGFTDTQYF. CDR3 coding DNA: TGTGCCAGCAGCTTAATCGTCGGGTTCACAGATACGCAGTATTTT. The full variable domain, with the rest looked up from reference TRBV7-2 and TRBJ2-3, is GAGVSQSPSNKVTEKGKDVELRCDPISGHTALYWYRQSLGQGLEFLIYFQGNSAPDKSGLPSDRFSAERTGGSVSTLTIQRTQQEDSAVYLCASSLIVGFTDTQYFGPGTRLTVL.

The sample holds one count of this clonotype. The chain combines TRBV12-3 or TRBV12-4 with TRBJ2-7; D remains ambiguous. V was cut by 3 bases and J by 2 bases, with 11 bases left in between. CDR3 size: 14 residues. The CDR3 DNA follows: TGTGCCAGCAGTTTCTCTCAATCTACCTACGAGCAGTACTTC. Translated, it gives CASSFSQSTYEQYF.

There are many counts of this clonotype. The chain links TRBV6-2 or TRBV6-3 to TRBJ2-5, with a tentative D call TRBD1 (6 bases). V was shortened by 5 bases and J by 1 base, with 11 bases between the two germline ends. Germline CDR1 MNHEY, CDR2 SVGEGT. The CDR3 has 14 amino acids. CDR3 sequence (DNA): TGTGCCAGCAGTCACGACAGGAGCCAAGAGACCCAGTACTTC. This gives the protein CASSHDRSQETQYF.

This clonotype was found once. The chain links TRBV11-3 to TRBJ1-1, with D perhaps matching TRBD1 (6 bases). Per the germline V gene, CDR1 is SGHNT and CDR2 is YENEEA. Trimming removed 5 bases at V and 5 bases at J, with 21 bases between. The CDR3 contains 16 residues. This chain's CDR3 is CASSHPRDTGGTEAFF. The DNA of the CDR3 is TGTGCCAGCAGCCACCCCCGGGACACAGGTGGAACTGAAGCTTTCTTT.

This clonotype appeared many times. The rearrangement uses TRBV28 and TRBJ2-5, with TRBD2 identical over 8 bases. This CDR3 has 13 residues. J was trimmed by 5 bases and V by 4 bases; bases with no gene match: 3. The germline V gene encodes CDR1 MDHEN and CDR2 SYDVKM. The CDR3 sequence is CASSWSGGETQYF. The CDR3 DNA sequence: TGTGCCAGCAGTTGGTCGGGAGGGGAGACCCAGTACTTC.